This T cell receptor (beta chain) was recorded in a study of shared clonotypes between healthy human individuals (dated by TCRdb to the early 2020s). Some background on the complete study: The cohort comprised two women and a few men aged 18 to 49 years. Blood TCR repertoires of about 5 healthy adults were deeply sequenced to estimate repertoire size and the extent of clonotype sharing between individuals. To increase sequencing depth and limit assay-specific biases, different laboratories used diverse techniques to prepare libraries and sequence TCR repertoires. Each donor's leukapheresis produced roughly between about 0.85 and 10 billion PBMCs.

Findings and caveats that apply to the study as a whole: Pairwise subsampling led to the expectation that sequencing depth would affect the degree of clonotype sharing among donors. Sampling was restricted to blood, and TCR repertoires in tissue are likely to differ from TCR repertoires in blood. Because the study included a small number of donors, the genetic and exposure-history diversity represented was limited.

Notes on this clone: This receptor's antigen is unknown. Base-call qualities are not available, and no considerably larger clone is one nucleotide away.

Donors were healthy HIV-negative adults with no recently reported acute infections or vaccinations. All donors were Caucasian adults living in Nashville, Tennessee, USA. For unsorted samples, some 90 million PBMCs were counted, and genomic DNA was extracted using the QIAamp DNA Blood Mini kit. Blood was obtained by leukapheresis, after which PBMCs were separated by Ficoll-Histopaque density gradient centrifugation and cryopreserved in liquid nitrogen vapor phase. Using the deep immunoSEQ assay, multiplex PCR amplified TCR CDR3 regions from genomic DNA. Extracted genomic DNA from each cell subset was spread evenly across all wells of several immunoSEQ 96-well plates, with each plate serving as a replicate. For unsorted PBMC, each replicate PCR was loaded with about 280 ng genomic DNA, equivalent to tens of thousands of T cell genomes. Genomic DNA from unsorted PBMC was sequenced over ten immunoSEQ deep assay plates. The purified libraries were quantified using a Qubit 3.0 fluorometer, sized with a Bioanalyzer 2100, and then quantified again using the KAPA Library Quantification kit. A separate single-read 150-cycle Illumina NextSeq 550 flow cell was used to sequence each immunoSEQ 96-well plate. The paper's data handling went like this. The immunoSEQ output contained only junctional sequences without quality scores, so filtering could not match that applied to full-length reads. To assign V/J genes and CDR3, sequences were annotated against IMGT germline references using PyIR, a Python wrapper for IgBLAST v1.9. Reads were removed for weak V/J assignments (E-value above 1e-6), missing CDR3, stop codons, out-of-frame junctions, or ambiguous translated residues. V3J clonotypes were defined as sequences sharing the same inferred V gene, J gene, and CDR3 amino acid sequence. Percentage overlap between repertoires was computed as shared unique clonotypes divided by the size of the smaller repertoire. Three approaches were used to assess repertoire richness: RTK rarefaction, the Chao1 estimator, and Recon v2.1 estimates of unobserved clonotypes. TCRdb retrieved this table from immuneACCESS and kept in-frame rearrangements only. Not all clones are present; in checked studies, unresolved V genes account for under half, and no reason is known for the remainder. That table gives V, J and clone size, and the DNA gave D and trimming. This sample gives about 490,000 clones in total; less than 80% of them show up just once. The leading ten clones occupy roughly 12% of the sample.

Including the terminal cysteine and phenylalanine, the CDR3 comprises 17 residues. Only the CDR3 part of the read is kept: 51 bases, read in frame from the first base. Compared with germline, V lacks 4 bases and J lacks 7 bases; bases without a gene match: 19. The CDR1 and CDR2 encoded by the germline V gene (reference sequence) are MNHEY and SMNVEV. Sample: PBMCs. This receptor was obtained from a woman aged 40 to 50 in good health. Some clones in this sample may be carry-over from other donors' samples. The sequence is built from TRBV27 and TRBJ2-7, and 7 junction bases match TRBD2. The encoded CDR3 is CASSSQGVAGVSEEQYF. The base sequence is TGTGCCAGCAGTTCCCAGGGTGTTGCGGGAGTTTCGGAGGAGCAGTACTTC.